A single sample gave rise to the 23 T cell receptor beta chains below, sequenced in a study of siplizumab effects on memory and regulatory T cells. Measured with immunoSEQ multiplex PCR; TCRdb has only the in-frame clones, and not every one. The sample includes around 100,000 clones, about 90% of them seen just once. The sample was CD4+ T cells sorted from blood. The receptors here all came from a human donor in good health. Some clones in this sample may be carry-over from other donors' samples.

The chain joins TRBV4-1 to TRBJ2-1, with D perhaps assigned TRBD1 or TRBD2 (5 bases each). CDR1 and CDR2 (germline): MGHRA, YSYEKL. With 1 base removed from V and 9 bases from J, the gap between germline ends came to 16 bases. This CDR3 is built from 15 residues. DNA for the CDR3: TGCGCCAGCAGCCAAGGGGGGAGAATTCTACGTGAGCAGTTCTTC. This translates into CASSQGGRILREQFF.

The chain employs TRBV5-4 and TRBJ1-2, with TRBD1 identical over 8 bases. Trimming at V came to 4 bases and at J to 5 bases, leaving 10 bases not matched to a gene. The CDR3 contains 15 residues. Germline V gene data show CDR1 as SGHNT and CDR2 as YYREEE (reference sequence). This chain's CDR3 is CASSVSGTGGYGYTF. The CDR3 nucleotides read TGTGCCAGCAGCGTATCCGGGACAGGAGGGTATGGCTACACCTTC.

This chain uses TRBV6-5 with TRBJ1-2; TRBD1 matches 10 bases. This CDR3 is built from 16 residues. Germline CDR1 and CDR2: MNHEY and SVGAGI. V was clipped by 2 bases and J by 6 bases; unmatched bases: 9. The CDR3 DNA is TGTGCCAGCAGTTACACCCGAGGGGGGACAGGGGATGGCTACACCTTC. This gives the protein CASSYTRGGTGDGYTF.

The chain joins TRBV27 to TRBJ1-4; TRBD1 agrees at 7 bases. CDR1 MNHEY and CDR2 SMNVEV come from the germline V gene (reference sequence). This CDR3 comprises 16 residues. Unmatched junction bases numbered 7, after V lost 6 bases and J lost 0 bases. The CDR3 loop is CASSLDRRTTNEKLFF. In DNA form, the CDR3 reads TGTGCCAGCAGCTTGGACAGGCGGACAACTAATGAAAAACTGTTTTTT.

This rearrangement joins TRBV30 to TRBJ2-4, with D unresolved. CDR1 and CDR2 from the germline V gene are GTSNPN and SVGIG (reference sequence). Trimming took off 5 bases at V and 0 bases at J, with 8 bases between the two ends. The CDR3 is 13 amino acids. The CDR3 sequence: CAWLALAKNIQYF. In DNA, the CDR3 is TGTGCCTGGCTGGCCTTAGCCAAAAACATTCAGTACTTC.

The chain links TRBV13 to TRBJ2-1, with D unclear. Between the trimmed V and J ends, which lost 0 bases and 0 bases, there was a span of 12 bases. This CDR3 has 17 amino acids. Per the germline V gene, CDR1 is PRHDT and CDR2 is FYEKMQ (reference sequence). This chain's CDR3 is CASSLGRTQSSYNEQFF. The CDR3 nucleotides are TGTGCCAGCAGCTTAGGCCGGACCCAGAGCTCCTACAATGAGCAGTTCTTC.

The chain employs TRBV27 and TRBJ2-5; D not certain. Germline-derived CDR1 and CDR2 are MNHEY and SMNVEV (reference sequence). The CDR3 consists of 12 residues. The V gene lost 0 bases and the J gene lost 2 bases, with 1 base spanning the gap. CDR3 nucleotide sequence: TGTGCCAGCAGTTTATCACAAGAGACCCAGTACTTC. As protein: CASSLSQETQYF.

J is TRBJ2-1 and V is TRBV10-1; D unclear. The length of the CDR3 is 14 residues. V lost 0 bases, J lost 10 bases, and 13 bases lay in between. Germline V gene sequence: CDR1 WNHNN, CDR2 SYGVQD (reference sequence). As DNA, the CDR3 is TGCGCCAGCAGTGAGTCTGGCAAACCCCGGGAGCAGTTCTTC. Translated, it gives CASSESGKPREQFF.

The chain is built from TRBV18 and TRBJ2-7; D perhaps matches TRBD1 (6 bases). This CDR3 has 15 amino acids. V was shortened by 2 bases and J by 3 bases, with 14 bases between the two germline ends. Germline lookup yields CDR1 KGHSH and CDR2 LQKENI. CDR3 loop: CASSPTRGILYEQYF. CDR3 sequence (DNA): TGTGCCAGCTCACCAACCAGGGGCATTCTCTACGAGCAGTACTTC.

DNA for the CDR3: TGTGCCAGCAGCTTGGGAGTAGTCGGGCCCTCTCAAGAGACCCAGTACTTC. Translation gives CASSLGVVGPSQETQYF. J is TRBJ2-5 and V is TRBV13; a possible D gene is TRBD2 (5 bases). V was pared by 3 bases and J by 2 bases, with 19 bases between. The CDR3 is made up of 17 amino acids. Germline loops: CDR1 PRHDT, CDR2 FYEKMQ (reference sequence). Full variable domain (rest looked up from reference TRBV13 and TRBJ2-5): AAGVIQSPRHLIKEKRETATLKCYPIPRHDTVYWYQQGPGQDPQFLISFYEKMQSDKGSIPDRFSAQQFSDYHSELNMSSLELGDSALYFCASSLGVVGPSQETQYFGPGTRLLVL.

The rearrangement joins TRBV29-1 to TRBJ1-2; 7 bases map to TRBD1. The CDR3 runs to 14 residues. Per germline, CDR1 SQVTM and CDR2 ANQGSEA. Trimming removed 6 bases from V and 2 bases from J; junction bases left unmatched: 9. The CDR3 is CSVIPGQSNYGYTF. The CDR3 coding sequence is TGCAGCGTAATACCGGGACAGTCGAACTATGGCTACACCTTC.

The chain recombines TRBV28 with TRBJ1-5; possibly TRBD1 for D (6 bases). The V gene's germline CDR1 is MDHEN and CDR2 SYDVKM. V dropped 5 bases and J dropped 4 bases, with 27 bases sitting between them. There are 19 residues in the CDR3. As DNA, the CDR3 is TGTGCCAGCAGTCGGGGGGGCAGGGCACTATGGGCCCGAAATCAGCCCCAGCATTTT. It codes for CASSRGGRALWARNQPQHF.

CDR3 protein: CASSLGTSMEETQYF. The CDR3 DNA is TGTGCCAGCAGCTTAGGGACTAGCATGGAAGAGACCCAGTACTTC. The V call is TRBV11-3, the J call TRBJ2-5; 8 positions match TRBD2. CDR3 size: 15 residues. V was pared by 1 base and J by 3 bases, with 4 bases of the junction left unmatched. CDR1 SGHNT and CDR2 YENEEA come from the germline V gene.

On this clone itself: At one end the junction does not follow the germline gene, possibly because of a read error. V is TRBV11-2 and J is TRBJ2-2; the match to TRBD2 covers 13 bases. The CDR3 spans 16 residues. Germline CDR1 is SGHAT and CDR2 is FQNNGV. The CDR3 protein is CVSSPWTSGSHGELFF. The CDR3 coding sequence is TGTGTCAGCAGTCCATGGACTAGCGGGAGCCACGGGGAGCTGTTTTTT.

In this sample, this clone turned up once. CDR3: CASSEIRGADTQYF. The CDR3 DNA is TGTGCCAGCAGTGAGATACGAGGGGCAGATACGCAGTATTTT. This chain connects TRBV2 to TRBJ2-3, with D possibly being TRBD1 or TRBD2 (5 bases each). CDR3 length: 14 residues. Trimming removed 3 bases at V and 4 bases at J, with 11 bases between. The germline V gene has CDR1 SNHLY and CDR2 FYNNEI.

This chain joins TRBV7-2 and TRBJ2-7; 9 nucleotides line up with TRBD1. V lost 5 bases, J lost 3 bases, and 8 bases stayed unmatched. The germline V gene encodes CDR1 SGHTA and CDR2 FQGNSA. This CDR3 has 15 residues. The CDR3 bases are TGTGCCAGCAGCCCTCCCCGGGGACAGGGCTACGAGCAGTACTTC. Protein product: CASSPPRGQGYEQYF.

V usage is TRBV5-5 and J usage is TRBJ2-5; D gene ambiguous. Gene TRBJ2-7 matches the end of the DNA better, so the J call may be wrong. Germline CDR1 is SGHKS and CDR2 is YYEKEE (reference sequence). The length of the CDR3 is 14 residues. The CDR3 nucleotides are TGTGCCAGCGGCTGGGGTCAGAGCTCCTACGAGCAGTACTTC. It specifies CASGWGQSSYEQYF.

The V call is TRBV28, the J call TRBJ2-7; D gene unclear. The V gene lost 3 bases and the J gene lost 2 bases, with 8 bases spanning the gap. The length of the CDR3 is 13 residues. Per germline, CDR1 MDHEN and CDR2 SYDVKM. The CDR3 region has the DNA TGTGCCAGCAGTTTCCCAGGAACCTACGAGCAGTACTTC. It is translated as CASSFPGTYEQYF.

The chain couples TRBV11-2 to TRBJ1-2; D possibly corresponds to TRBD1 (6 bases). CDR1 and CDR2 from the germline V gene are SGHAT and FQNNGV. The CDR3 is 15 amino acids. Trimming stripped 5 bases from V and 0 bases from J, with 13 bases between. The DNA of the CDR3 is TGTGCCAGCAGCCTAGGGACATCCTCTAACTATGGCTACACCTTC. The encoded protein is CASSLGTSSNYGYTF. The full variable domain, with the rest looked up from reference TRBV11-2 and TRBJ1-2, is EAGVAQSPRYKIIEKRQSVAFWCNPISGHATLYWYQQILGQGPKLLIQFQNNGVVDDSQLPKDRFSAERLKGVDSTLKIQPAKLEDSAVYLCASSLGTSSNYGYTFGSGTRLTVV.

The V and J genes are TRBV7-9 and TRBJ2-7; TRBD1 agrees at 7 bases. The CDR3 spans 14 residues. V was clipped by 3 bases and J by 1 base; unmatched bases: 3. Germline V gene data show CDR1 as SEHNR and CDR2 as FQNEAQ (reference sequence). DNA for the CDR3: TGTGCCAGCAGCTTCGGACAGGAATCCTACGAGCAGTACTTC. This codes for CASSFGQESYEQYF.

The V call is TRBV27, the J call TRBJ2-4, with D perhaps matching TRBD1 or TRBD2 (5 bases each). This CDR3 region has 13 residues. The V end lost 6 bases, the J end lost 3 bases, and 9 bases lay between the germline ends. CDR1 is MNHEY and CDR2 is SMNVEV in the germline V gene (reference sequence). The chain's CDR3 is CASSRDGKNIQYF. The CDR3 nucleotides read TGTGCCAGCAGCCGGGACGGCAAAAACATTCAGTACTTC.

The rearrangement joins TRBV6-6 to TRBJ1-2, with TRBD1 matching over 8 bases. Unmatched junction bases numbered 9, after V lost 6 bases and J lost 6 bases. Germline V CDR1 and CDR2: MNHNY, SVGAGI (reference sequence). CDR3 length: 14 amino acids. In DNA, the CDR3 is TGTGCCAGCAGACTCCATACAGGGGGGGATGGCTACACCTTC. Protein: CASRLHTGGDGYTF.

The V call is TRBV16, the J call TRBJ2-7, with a weak D call TRBD1 (5 bases). Germline values: CDR1 KGHSY, CDR2 FQNENV. The CDR3 runs to 16 residues. The V gene lost 4 bases and the J gene lost 3 bases, with 19 bases spanning the gap. The CDR3 coding sequence is TGTGCCAGCAGCCTCAAATCAAGGTCCAGGGACTACGAGCAGTACTTC. This encodes CASSLKSRSRDYEQYF.